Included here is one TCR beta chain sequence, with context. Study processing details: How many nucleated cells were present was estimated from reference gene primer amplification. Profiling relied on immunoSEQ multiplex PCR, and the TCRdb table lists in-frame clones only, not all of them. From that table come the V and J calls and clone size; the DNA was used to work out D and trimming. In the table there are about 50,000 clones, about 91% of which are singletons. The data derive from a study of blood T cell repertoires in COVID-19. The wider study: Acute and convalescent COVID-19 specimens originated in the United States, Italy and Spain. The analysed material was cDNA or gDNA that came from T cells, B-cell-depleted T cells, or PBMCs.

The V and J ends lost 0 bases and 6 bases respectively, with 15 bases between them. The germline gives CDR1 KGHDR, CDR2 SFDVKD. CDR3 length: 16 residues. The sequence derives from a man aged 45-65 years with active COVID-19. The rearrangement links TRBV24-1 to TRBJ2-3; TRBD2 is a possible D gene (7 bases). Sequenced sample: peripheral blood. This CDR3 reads CATSDLAGGGRDTQYF. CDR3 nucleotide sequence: TGTGCCACCAGTGATTTGGCTGGGGGGGGCCGGGATACGCAGTATTTT.